This TCR beta chain is from a study of CD8+CD57+ T cells in acquired aplastic anemia. Study context: Sorted cells (CD4+ and CD8+) yielded DNA amounts that averaged roughly 3 ug.

The ends lost 7 bases at V and 2 bases at J; junction bases unmatched: 11. The germline V gene encodes CDR1 MNHNS and CDR2 SASEGT. This CDR3 spans 17 amino acids. The TCR beta profiling, which covered VDJ combination and CDR3 sequence, was carried out using genomic DNA as the template. TCRdb used MiXCR to reprocess the reads, holding one entry per CDR3 protein. The data show around 180,000 distinct CDR3 sequences, 55% to 70% seen once. Overall study results and limits: The study identified roughly 31 CD8+ CDR3 sequences shared by patients and controls. Between patients and controls, CD8+ Simpson's diversity did not vary significantly.

Concerning this clonotype itself: Its antigen is unidentified.

This sequence was found in a human donor in good health. This chain uses TRBV6-1 with TRBJ2-3; TRBD2 aligns across 11 bases. The source material was sorted CD4+, CD8+, or CD8+CD57+ T cells (not recorded which) from PBMCs. The CDR3 loop is CASKRPLAGGPTDTQYF. DNA of the CDR3: TGTGCCAGCAAACGACCTTTAGCGGGGGGGCCCACAGATACGCAGTATTTT.